A selection of T cell receptor beta chains follows, all from one sample in a study of cytomegalovirus exposure and HLA in healthy donors. Measured with immunoSEQ multiplex PCR; TCRdb has only the in-frame clones, and not every one. The data hold 150,000 or so clones, with roughly 72% observed a single time. Sequencing was done on a sample of PBMCs. The receptor source for this set is a woman aged 40 to 50 in good health and CMV-seronegative. CDR3s include the opening cysteine and the closing phenylalanine or tryptophan. Each record gives: V gene, J gene, clone size, D gene, CDR3 DNA, CDR3 protein. A D gene is named only where the DNA matches it firmly. Some rows have no size entry. The others give once, few or many, or a class for an expanded clone.

>TRBV30|TRBJ1-2|-|-
TGTGCCTGGAGTACACAGGAGAACTATGGCTACACCTTC
CAWSTQENYGYTF
>TRBV5-8|TRBJ2-6|-|TRBD1
TGTGCCAGCCCCTCCCGGGACAGGCACTCTGGGGCCAACGTCCTGACTTTC
CASPSRDRHSGANVLTF
>TRBV28|TRBJ2-1|-|-
TGTGCCAGCAGTTTGGATAGCGGCCTGTACAATGAGCAGTTCTTC
CASSLDSGLYNEQFF
>TRBV4-2|TRBJ2-7|few|TRBD2
TGTGCCAGCAGTCTGGGCCTAGCGGGAGGGCCGAGGTCGAGCTCCTACGAGCAGTACTTC
CASSLGLAGGPRSSSYEQYF
>TRBV19|TRBJ1-1|-|-
TGTGCCAGTAGTACCAGGCTTGTGAACACTGAAGCTTTCTTT
CASSTRLVNTEAFF
>TRBV15|TRBJ1-2|-|TRBD1
TGTGCCACCAGTAGAGACAGGGGGATGGATGGCTACACCTTC
CATSRDRGMDGYTF
>TRBV6-1|TRBJ1-5|-|-
TGTGCCAGCAGCGTAGATTTGGATCAGCCCCAGCATTTT
CASSVDLDQPQHF
>TRBV19|TRBJ1-5|once|-
TGTGCCAGCCCCGAGGGGGGGAGGGACCAGCCCCAGCATTTT
CASPEGGRDQPQHF
>TRBV6-1|TRBJ2-1|-|TRBD1
TGTGCCAGCTCCCCGGCGACAGGGGATTACAATGAGCAGTTCTTC
CASSPATGDYNEQFF
>TRBV6-1|TRBJ1-5|-|-
TGTGCCAGCAGTGAAGCCGTGGGAGGGGGTCGTGTTTTCCAGCCCCAGCATTTT
CASSEAVGGGRVFQPQHF
>TRBV6-5|TRBJ2-1|-|TRBD2
TGTGCCAGCAGTTACCGTAGCGGGAGGGGAGACAATGAGCAGTTCTTC
CASSYRSGRGDNEQFF
>TRBV5-3|TRBJ1-1|-|TRBD1
TGTGCCAGAAGCGAACAGGGACAGCAATATAACACTGAAGCTTTCTTT
CARSEQGQQYNTEAFF
>TRBV28|TRBJ1-1|-|-
TGTGCCAGCAGTTTACCCCAAGGAGGAGTGATGAACACTGAAGCTTTCTTT
CASSLPQGGVMNTEAFF
>TRBV4-2|TRBJ1-4|-|-
TGTGCCAGCAGCCAAAACAGGGAAAAACTGTTTTTT
CASSQNREKLFF
>TRBV9|TRBJ2-3|-|-
TGTGCCAGCAGCGTAGCACTCCCCCCCGGGGATACGCAGTATTTT
CASSVALPPGDTQYF
>TRBV27|TRBJ1-5|-|TRBD1
TGTGCCAGCAGACTACAGGGGATTTCCCCTAATCAGCCCCAGCATTTT
CASRLQGISPNQPQHF
>TRBV9|TRBJ1-5|-|-
TGTGCCAGCAGCGGTAATAGCAATCAGCCCCAGCATTTT
CASSGNSNQPQHF
>TRBV29-1|TRBJ2-1|-|-
TGCAGCGGTGGGCTAGCGCTTTACAATGAGCAGTTCTTC
CSGGLALYNEQFF
>TRBV5-6|TRBJ1-2|-|-
TGTGCCAGCAGCTTGGGTCGGCAGGCTGAGACCTTC
CASSLGRQAETF
>TRBV7-9|TRBJ2-5|-|-
TGTGCCAGCATCCCCCGAGGGGGGGTCAGAGAGACCCAGTACTTC
CASIPRGGVRETQYF
>TRBV18|TRBJ1-1|-|-
TGTGCCAGCTCACAAACAGGGAAACCCTTGAACACTGAAGCTTTCTTT
CASSQTGKPLNTEAFF
>TRBV30|TRBJ2-1|-|TRBD2
TGTGCCTGGAGGGCGGGAGGGCGCAATGAGCAGTTCTTC
CAWRAGGRNEQFF